Given below is one T cell receptor (beta chain) in context. The antigen is unknown. The data belong to a study of graft-versus-host responses after intestinal transplantation. The repertoire was sequenced with immunoSEQ multiplex PCR; TCRdb's copy has only in-frame clones and lacks some. Of 130,000 or so clones detected, more than 80% appear once; the ten largest clones hold roughly 0.16%. Germline-derived CDR1 and CDR2 are LNHDA and SQIVND (reference sequence). V lost 8 bases, J lost 10 bases, and 11 bases lay in between. The CDR3 spans 10 residues. The chain recombines TRBV19 with TRBJ1-2; D remains ambiguous. This TCR was sampled from a human donor who received an intestinal transplant. Sample: unstimulated CD4+ T cells sorted from spleen or lymph node cells, taken before intestinal transplant. The CDR3 sequence: CASRGEIYTF. The CDR3 coding sequence is TGTGCCAGTCGGGGAGAAATCTACACCTTC.